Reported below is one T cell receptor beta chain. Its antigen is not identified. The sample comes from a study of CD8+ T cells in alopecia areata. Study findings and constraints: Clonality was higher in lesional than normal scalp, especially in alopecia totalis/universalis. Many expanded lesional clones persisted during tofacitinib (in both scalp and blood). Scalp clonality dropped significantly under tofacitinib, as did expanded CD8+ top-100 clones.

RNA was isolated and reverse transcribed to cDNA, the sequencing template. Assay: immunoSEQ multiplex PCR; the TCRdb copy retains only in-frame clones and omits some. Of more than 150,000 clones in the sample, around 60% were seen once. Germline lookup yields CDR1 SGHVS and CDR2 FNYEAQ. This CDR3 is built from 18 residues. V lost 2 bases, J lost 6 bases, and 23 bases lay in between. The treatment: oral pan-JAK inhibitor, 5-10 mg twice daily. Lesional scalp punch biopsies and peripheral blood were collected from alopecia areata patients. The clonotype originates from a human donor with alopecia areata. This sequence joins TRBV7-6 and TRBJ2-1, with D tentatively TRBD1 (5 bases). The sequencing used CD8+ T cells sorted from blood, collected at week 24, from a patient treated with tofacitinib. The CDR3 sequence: CASSLLRVDSRTPNEQFF. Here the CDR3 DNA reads TGTGCCAGCAGCTTACTTCGGGTAGACAGCCGGACCCCCAATGAGCAGTTCTTC.